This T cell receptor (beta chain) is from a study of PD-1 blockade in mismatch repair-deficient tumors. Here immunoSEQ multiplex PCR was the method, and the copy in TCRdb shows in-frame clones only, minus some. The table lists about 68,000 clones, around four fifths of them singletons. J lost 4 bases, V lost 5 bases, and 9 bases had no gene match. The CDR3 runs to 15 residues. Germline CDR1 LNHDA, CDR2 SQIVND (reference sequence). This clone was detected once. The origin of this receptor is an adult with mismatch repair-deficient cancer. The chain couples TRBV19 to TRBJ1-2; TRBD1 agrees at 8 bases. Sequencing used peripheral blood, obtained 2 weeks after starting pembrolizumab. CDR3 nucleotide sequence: TGTGCCAGTAGTCAACCGGGACAGGCCCTCTATGGCTACACCTTC. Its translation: CASSQPGQALYGYTF. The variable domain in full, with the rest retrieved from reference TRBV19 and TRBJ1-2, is DGGITQSPKYLFRKEGQNVTLSCEQNLNHDAMYWYRQDPGQGLRLIYYSQIVNDFQKGDIAEGYSVSREKKESFPLTVTSAQKNPTAFYLCASSQPGQALYGYTFGSGTRLTVV.